This T cell receptor (beta chain) came from a study of response to subunit inactivated influenza vaccine. Study-level points and caveats: Few additional T cells are recruited per seasonal influenza vaccination, authors suggested.

TCRdb reprocessed the RT-PCR reads with MiXCR, giving one entry per CDR3 protein. The data show almost 250,000 distinct CDR3 sequences, 12% seen once. This clonotype has ten or more counts. Its antigen remains unknown. The sample in question was non-naive T cells sorted from PBMCs, obtained about 14 days before vaccination. The clonotype originates from a man aged 45 to 65 who received an inactivated influenza vaccine.

The CDR3 sequence is CASSRGFGRSQETQYF. CDR3 bases: TGTGCCAGCAGTAGGGGGTTCGGCAGGTCCCAAGAGACCCAGTACTTC. The V and J genes are TRBV27 and TRBJ2-5; the D gene is possibly TRBD1 (6 bases). This CDR3 is 16 amino acids long. V shed 5 bases and J shed 1 base, with 17 bases lying between them. Looked up from germline, CDR1 is MNHEY and CDR2 is SMNVEV (reference sequence).